Listed here are 7 T cell receptor beta chains from one sample, sequenced in a study of T cell changes during pregnancy in multiple sclerosis. The assay was immunoSEQ multiplex PCR, and TCRdb's table has in-frame clones only and misses some. In the table there are about 16,000 clones, around 97% of which are singletons. The specimen comprised peripheral blood, sampled in the third trimester of pregnancy. The receptors were sampled from a female donor with multiple sclerosis, enrolled in a pregnancy study.

This chain uses TRBV19 with TRBJ2-2; weak D call: TRBD2 (5 bases). This CDR3 comprises 15 residues. From germline, CDR1 is LNHDA and CDR2 SQIVND (reference sequence). V lost 6 bases and J lost 1, with 12 bases in between. The CDR3 DNA reads TGTGCCAGTAGCACCCCGGCGGGGAACACCGGGGAGCTGTTTTTT. Its translation is CASSTPAGNTGELFF.

The chain couples TRBV9 to TRBJ2-5; no firm D call. CDR3 size: 12 residues. V lost 0 bases, J lost 7 bases, and 7 bases lay in between. Germline CDR1 reads SGDLS; CDR2 reads YYNGEE. CDR3 sequence: CASSVVAGTQYF. The CDR3 DNA reads as TGTGCCAGCAGCGTAGTGGCAGGGACCCAGTACTTC.

The sample holds a few counts of this clone. V and J are TRBV13 and TRBJ1-2; TRBD1 agrees at 8 bases. Per germline, CDR1 PRHDT and CDR2 FYEKMQ (reference sequence). This CDR3 has 14 residues. Trimming took 7 bases from V and 4 from J; bases not matched to a gene: 8. Written as DNA, the CDR3 is TGTGCCAGCATCCACCAAGGGACAGGCTATGGCTACACCTTC. Encoded protein: CASIHQGTGYGYTF.

V is TRBV5-1 and J is TRBJ2-3; 12 bases fit TRBD2. V gave up 3 bases and J gave up 5 bases; unmatched junction bases: 1. This CDR3 has 14 amino acids. Germline CDR1 and CDR2: SGHRS and YFSETQ. CDR3 sequence reads: CASSSTSGRDTQYF. The CDR3 DNA follows: TGCGCCAGCAGCTCGACTAGCGGGAGAGATACGCAGTATTTT. The complete variable domain, with remaining parts taken from reference TRBV5-1 and TRBJ2-3, reads KAGVTQTPRYLIKTRGQQVTLSCSPISGHRSVSWYQQTPGQGLQFLFEYFSETQRNKGNFPGRFSGRQFSNSRSEMNVSTLELGDSALYLCASSSTSGRDTQYFGPGTRLTVL.

The CDR3 region has the DNA TGTGCCAGCAGCGCCTACCGACTAGCGGGGGGTTACGAGCAGTACTTC. Amino acid sequence: CASSAYRLAGGYEQYF. The chain is built from TRBV7-8 and TRBJ2-7; 13 positions agree with TRBD2. CDR1 is SGHVS and CDR2 is FQNEAQ in the germline V gene. With 5 bases clipped from V and 4 bases from J, the junction kept 8 bases outside the gene matches. This CDR3 comprises 16 residues. Based on the CDR3 plus reference TRBV7-8 and TRBJ2-7, the full variable domain is GAGVSQSPRYKVAKRGQDVALRCDPISGHVSLFWYQQALGQGPEFLTYFQNEAQLDKSGLPSDRFFAERPEGSVSTLKIQRTQQEDSAVYLCASSAYRLAGGYEQYFGPGTRLTVT.

V usage is TRBV27 and J usage is TRBJ2-7, with 9 bases that match TRBD1. Trimming at V came to 6 bases and at J to 4 bases, leaving 10 bases not matched to a gene. The CDR3 sequence is 15 residues long. Germline V gene lookup returns CDR1 MNHEY and CDR2 SMNVEV (reference sequence). Here the CDR3 reads CASRSPGQGQYEQYF. The DNA for the CDR3 is TGTGCCAGCAGATCTCCGGGACAGGGTCAGTACGAGCAGTACTTC.

The chain employs TRBV15 and TRBJ2-1; 7 nucleotides match TRBD2. CDR3 length equals 15 residues. V lost 5 bases, J lost 4 bases, and 8 bases stayed unmatched. Germline V gene lookup returns CDR1 LNHNV and CDR2 YYDKDF (reference sequence). CDR3 DNA sequence: TGTGCCACCAGCCCCCCCGGGAGGTTATACAATGAGCAGTTCTTC. It is translated as CATSPPGRLYNEQFF.